The clone carrying this T cell receptor beta chain has more than one count but fewer than ten. This may stem from a read error, because a much larger clone lies one nucleotide away. The source of the sample is a study of T cells in Graves' hyperthyroidism and ophthalmopathy. Trimming removed 8 bases at V and 6 bases at J, with 20 bases between. The CDR3 spans 15 residues. The V gene's germline CDR1 is MDHEN and CDR2 SYDVKM. RNA transcripts provided the source from which TCR beta CDR3 regions were amplified. A first-round RT-PCR of the TCR CDR3 used the HTBI primer set. MiXCR, applied by TCRdb to the multiplex PCR reads, yields one record per CDR3 protein. The sample gives 600,000 to 900,000 distinct CDR3 sequences, 15% to 20% of which show up once; around 8.1% is in the top ten.

Sequenced material: blood. The chain combines TRBV28 with TRBJ2-1, with D possibly matching TRBD1 (5 bases). This sequence originates from a man in his late teens or twenties with Graves' hyperthyroidism. The CDR3 reads CASAMQGSSANEQFF. For the CDR3, the DNA is TGTGCCAGCGCTATGCAGGGCAGCTCTGCCAATGAGCAGTTCTTC.